This TCR beta chain was observed in a study of blood T cell repertoires in COVID-19. Whole-study context: Samples of COVID-19 (acute and convalescent) were obtained from the United States, Italy and Spain.

Participants reported their clinical history, and cohort assignment relied on those reports. Two negative PCRs, clearance, or symptom resolution were required of recovered Cohort 3 donors. V was clipped by 5 bases and J by 8 bases, with 9 bases between them. Looked up from germline, CDR1 is GTSNPN and CDR2 is SVGIG (reference sequence). This CDR3 has 11 residues. Study processing details: Estimation of nucleated cell counts relied on the amplification of reference gene primers. Clones were read by immunoSEQ multiplex PCR, and TCRdb kept only the in-frame ones, dropping some. V, J and clone size were drawn from that table, and D and trimming were deduced from the DNA. The sample has fewer than 300,000 clones, 80% to 90% seen once.

This TCR derives from a woman aged 25 to 39 who had recovered from COVID-19. Specimen: PBMCs or T cells enriched from blood (not recorded which). This chain joins TRBV30 and TRBJ1-4; the D gene is possibly TRBD1 (5 bases). The CDR3 DNA reads TGTGCCTGGGGGGCCGCCGAAAAACTGTTTTTT. Translation gives CAWGAAEKLFF.